This T cell receptor beta chain originates from a study of response to subunit inactivated influenza vaccine. Regarding the study as a whole: Few additional T cells are recruited per seasonal influenza vaccination, authors suggested.

One entry per CDR3 protein, called by TCRdb with MiXCR from the RT-PCR reads. The sample consists of about 650,000 distinct CDR3 sequences, roughly 14% of them appearing once. V was cut by 5 bases and J by 0 bases, with 20 bases left in between. The germline V gene encodes CDR1 SGHVS and CDR2 FNYEAQ. The CDR3 runs to 17 residues. This clonotype was seen only a few times. Its antigen is unidentified. Specimen: PBMCs from blood, collected about 13 days after vaccination. V is TRBV7-6 and J is TRBJ2-7, with D maybe TRBD1 (5 bases). This clonotype was sampled from a man aged 50 to 59 who received an inactivated influenza vaccine. The CDR3 here is CASSQLVREGSSYEQYF. DNA for the CDR3: TGTGCCAGCAGCCAGCTCGTCAGGGAAGGTAGCTCCTACGAGCAGTACTTC.